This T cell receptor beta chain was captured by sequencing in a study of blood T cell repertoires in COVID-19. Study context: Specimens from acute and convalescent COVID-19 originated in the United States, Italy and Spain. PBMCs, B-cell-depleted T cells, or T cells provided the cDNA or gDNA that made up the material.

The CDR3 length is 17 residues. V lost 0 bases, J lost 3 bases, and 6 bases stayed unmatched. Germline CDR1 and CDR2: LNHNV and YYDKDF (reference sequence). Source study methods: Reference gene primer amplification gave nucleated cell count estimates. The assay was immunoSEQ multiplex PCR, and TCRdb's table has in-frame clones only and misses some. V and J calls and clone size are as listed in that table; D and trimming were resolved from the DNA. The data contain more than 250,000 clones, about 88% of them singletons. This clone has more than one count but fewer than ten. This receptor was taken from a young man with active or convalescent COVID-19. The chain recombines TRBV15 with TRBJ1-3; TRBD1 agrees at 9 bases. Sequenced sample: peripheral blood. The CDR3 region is CATSRDLQGAGGNTIYF. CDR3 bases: TGTGCCACCAGCAGAGATCTACAGGGGGCTGGTGGAAACACCATATATTTT.